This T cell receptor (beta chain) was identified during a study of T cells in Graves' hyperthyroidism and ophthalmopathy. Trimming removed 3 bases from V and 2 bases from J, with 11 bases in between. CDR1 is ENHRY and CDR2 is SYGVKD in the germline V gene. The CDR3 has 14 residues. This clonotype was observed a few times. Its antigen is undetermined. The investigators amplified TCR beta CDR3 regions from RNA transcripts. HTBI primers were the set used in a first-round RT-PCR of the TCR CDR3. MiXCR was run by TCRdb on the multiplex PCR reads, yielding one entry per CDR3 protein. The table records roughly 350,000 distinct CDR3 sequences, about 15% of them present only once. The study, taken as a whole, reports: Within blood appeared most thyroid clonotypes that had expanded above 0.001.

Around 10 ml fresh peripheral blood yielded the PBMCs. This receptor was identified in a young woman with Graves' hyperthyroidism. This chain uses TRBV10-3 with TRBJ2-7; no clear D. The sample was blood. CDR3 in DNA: TGTGCCATCAGTGACAGGTACCCCCCCTACGAGCAGTACTTC. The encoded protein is CAISDRYPPYEQYF.